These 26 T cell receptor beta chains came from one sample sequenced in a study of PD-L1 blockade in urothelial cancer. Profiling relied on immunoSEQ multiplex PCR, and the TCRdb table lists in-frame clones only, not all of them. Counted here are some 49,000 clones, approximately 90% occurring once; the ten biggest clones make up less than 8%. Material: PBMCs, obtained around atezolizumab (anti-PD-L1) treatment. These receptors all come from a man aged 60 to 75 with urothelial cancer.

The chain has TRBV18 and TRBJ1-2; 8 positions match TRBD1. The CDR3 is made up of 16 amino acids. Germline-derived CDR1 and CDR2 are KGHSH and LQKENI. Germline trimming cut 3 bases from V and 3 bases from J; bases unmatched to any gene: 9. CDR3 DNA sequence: TGTGCCAGCTCACCGGACAGGGCCCAATTACACTATGGCTACACCTTC. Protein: CASSPDRAQLHYGYTF.

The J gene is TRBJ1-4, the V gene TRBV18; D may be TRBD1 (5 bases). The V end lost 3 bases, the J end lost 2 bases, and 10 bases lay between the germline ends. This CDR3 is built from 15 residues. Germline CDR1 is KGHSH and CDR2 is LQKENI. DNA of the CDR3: TGTGCCAGCTCACCCCAGGGAGGGACTAATGAAAAACTGTTTTTT. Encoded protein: CASSPQGGTNEKLFF.

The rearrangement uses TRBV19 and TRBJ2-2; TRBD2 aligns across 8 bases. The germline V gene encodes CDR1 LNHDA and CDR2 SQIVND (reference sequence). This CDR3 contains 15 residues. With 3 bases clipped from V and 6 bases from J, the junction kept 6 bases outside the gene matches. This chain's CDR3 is CASSILAGGAGELFF. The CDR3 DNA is TGTGCCAGTAGTATCCTCGCGGGGGGCGCCGGGGAGCTGTTTTTT.

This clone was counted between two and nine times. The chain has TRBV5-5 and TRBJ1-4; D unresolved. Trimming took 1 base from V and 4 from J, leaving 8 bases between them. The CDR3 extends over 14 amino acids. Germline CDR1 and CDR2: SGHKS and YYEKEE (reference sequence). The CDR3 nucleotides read TGTGCCAGCAGCTTGTCGGGATTTAATGAAAAACTGTTTTTT. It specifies CASSLSGFNEKLFF.

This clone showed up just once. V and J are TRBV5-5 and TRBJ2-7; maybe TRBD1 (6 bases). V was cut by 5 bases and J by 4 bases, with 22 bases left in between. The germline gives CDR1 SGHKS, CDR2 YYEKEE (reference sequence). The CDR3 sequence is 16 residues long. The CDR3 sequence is CASRKTTGKVPYEQYF. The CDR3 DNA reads TGTGCCAGCAGGAAGACAACAGGGAAAGTTCCTTACGAGCAGTACTTC.

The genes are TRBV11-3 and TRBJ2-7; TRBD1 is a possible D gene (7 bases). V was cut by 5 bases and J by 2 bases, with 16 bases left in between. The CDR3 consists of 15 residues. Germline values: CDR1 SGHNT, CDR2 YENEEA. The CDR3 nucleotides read TGTGCCAGCAGCGGAGGGACAGTAAGAACCTACGAGCAGTACTTC. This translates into CASSGGTVRTYEQYF.

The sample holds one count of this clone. This CDR3 is CATSPGGAVDGELFF. The CDR3, as DNA: TGTGCCACCAGCCCCGGGGGGGCCGTGGACGGGGAGCTGTTTTTT. The chain employs TRBV15 and TRBJ2-2; the match to TRBD2 covers 8 bases. The CDR3 consists of 15 residues. Germline V gives CDR1 LNHNV, CDR2 YYDKDF (reference sequence). J lost 7 bases, V lost 5 bases, and 9 bases had no gene match.

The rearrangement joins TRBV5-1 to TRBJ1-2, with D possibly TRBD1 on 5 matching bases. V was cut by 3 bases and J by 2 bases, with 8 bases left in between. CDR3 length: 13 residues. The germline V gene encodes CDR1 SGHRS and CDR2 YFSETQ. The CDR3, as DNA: TGCGCCAGCAGCTCGGGACTGAACTATGGCTACACCTTC. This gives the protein CASSSGLNYGYTF.

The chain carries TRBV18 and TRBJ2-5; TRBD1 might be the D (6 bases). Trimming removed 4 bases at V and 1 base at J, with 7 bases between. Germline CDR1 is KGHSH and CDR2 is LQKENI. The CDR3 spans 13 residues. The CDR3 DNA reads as TGTGCCAGCTCACGGGACATCCAAGAGACCCAGTACTTC. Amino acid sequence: CASSRDIQETQYF.

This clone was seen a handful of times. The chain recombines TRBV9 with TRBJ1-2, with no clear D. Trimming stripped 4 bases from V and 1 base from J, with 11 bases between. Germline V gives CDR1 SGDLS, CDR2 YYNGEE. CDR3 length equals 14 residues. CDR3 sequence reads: CASSPPGINYGYTF. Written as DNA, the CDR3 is TGTGCCAGCAGCCCCCCCGGGATTAACTATGGCTACACCTTC.

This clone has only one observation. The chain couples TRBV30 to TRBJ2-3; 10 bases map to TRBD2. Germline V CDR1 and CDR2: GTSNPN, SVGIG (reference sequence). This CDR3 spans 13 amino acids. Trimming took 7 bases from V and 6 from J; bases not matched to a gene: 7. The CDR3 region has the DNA TGTGCCTCCACATCGACTAGCGGGGATACGCAGTATTTT. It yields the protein CASTSTSGDTQYF.

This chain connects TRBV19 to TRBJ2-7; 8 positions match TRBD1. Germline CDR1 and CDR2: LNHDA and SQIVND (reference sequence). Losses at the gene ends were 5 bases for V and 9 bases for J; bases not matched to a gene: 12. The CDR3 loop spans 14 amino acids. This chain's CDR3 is CASSQGDRPSAQYF. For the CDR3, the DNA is TGTGCCAGTAGTCAGGGGGACAGGCCGTCCGCGCAGTACTTC.

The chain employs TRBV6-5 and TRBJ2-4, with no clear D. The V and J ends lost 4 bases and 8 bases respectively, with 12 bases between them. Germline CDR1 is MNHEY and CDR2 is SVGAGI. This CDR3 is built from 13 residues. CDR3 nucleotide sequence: TGTGCCAGCAGTTTCCGGAGTGAGGACATTCAGTACTTC. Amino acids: CASSFRSEDIQYF.

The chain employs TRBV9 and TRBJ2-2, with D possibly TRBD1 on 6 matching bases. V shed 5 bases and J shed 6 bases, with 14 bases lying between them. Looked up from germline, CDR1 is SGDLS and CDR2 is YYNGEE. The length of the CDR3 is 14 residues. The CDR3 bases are TGTGCCAGCAGAGCCACAGGGCGGGCCGGGGAGCTGTTTTTT. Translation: CASRATGRAGELFF.

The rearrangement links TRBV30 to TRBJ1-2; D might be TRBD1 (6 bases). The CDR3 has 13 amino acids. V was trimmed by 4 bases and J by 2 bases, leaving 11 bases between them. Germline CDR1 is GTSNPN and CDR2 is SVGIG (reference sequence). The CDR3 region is CAWTRTENYGYTF. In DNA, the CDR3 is TGTGCCTGGACCCGGACAGAAAACTATGGCTACACCTTC. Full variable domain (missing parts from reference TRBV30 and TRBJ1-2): SQTIHQWPATLVQPVGSPLSLECTVEGTSNPNLYWYRQAAGRGLQLLFYSVGIGQISSEVPQNLSASRPQDRQFILSSKKLLLSDSGFYLCAWTRTENYGYTFGSGTRLTVV.

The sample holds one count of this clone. The CDR3 region has the DNA TGTGCCAGCGTGGCTGAGGGCAGGGGGCAAGGTATTCAGTACTTC. This gives the protein CASVAEGRGQGIQYF. This chain connects TRBV6-6 to TRBJ2-4; 8 nucleotides align to TRBD1. Germline trimming cut 8 bases from V and 10 bases from J; bases unmatched to any gene: 16. The CDR3 consists of 15 residues. Germline V CDR1 and CDR2: MNHNY, SVGAGI (reference sequence).

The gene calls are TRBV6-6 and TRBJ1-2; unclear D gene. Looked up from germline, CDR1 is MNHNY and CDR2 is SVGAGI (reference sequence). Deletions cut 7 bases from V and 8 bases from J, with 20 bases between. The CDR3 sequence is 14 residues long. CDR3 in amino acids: CASTFIDETTGYTF. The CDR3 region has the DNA TGTGCCAGCACCTTCATAGACGAGACTACGGGCTACACCTTC.

CDR3 in DNA: TGTGCCAGCAGTTCTGAGAAGGGGGCGAAGTTTGGAAACACCATATATTTT. It specifies CASSSEKGAKFGNTIYF. The chain couples TRBV28 to TRBJ1-3; 7 nucleotides agree with TRBD1. The trim removed 4 bases at V and 3 bases at J, leaving 12 bases unmatched. Looked up from germline, CDR1 is MDHEN and CDR2 is SYDVKM. The length of the CDR3 is 17 residues.

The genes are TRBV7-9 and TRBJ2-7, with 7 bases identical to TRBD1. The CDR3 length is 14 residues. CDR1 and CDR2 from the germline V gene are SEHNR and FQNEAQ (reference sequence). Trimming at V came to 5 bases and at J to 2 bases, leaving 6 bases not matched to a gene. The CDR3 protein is CASSRTGVAYEQYF. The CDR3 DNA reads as TGTGCCAGCAGCCGAACAGGGGTTGCCTACGAGCAGTACTTC.

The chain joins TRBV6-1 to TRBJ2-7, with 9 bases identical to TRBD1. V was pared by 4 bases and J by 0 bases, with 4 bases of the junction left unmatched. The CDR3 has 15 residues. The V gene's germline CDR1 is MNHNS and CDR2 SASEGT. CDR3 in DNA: TGTGCCAGCAGTGCCCGGGACAGGGCCTCCTACGAGCAGTACTTC. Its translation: CASSARDRASYEQYF.

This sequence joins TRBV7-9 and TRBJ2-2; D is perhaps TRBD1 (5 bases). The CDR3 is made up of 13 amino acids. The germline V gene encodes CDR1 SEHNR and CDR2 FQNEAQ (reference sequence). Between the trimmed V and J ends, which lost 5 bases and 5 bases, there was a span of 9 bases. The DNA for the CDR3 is TGTGCCAGCAGCCCCCAGGGTACCGGGGAGCTGTTTTTT. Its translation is CASSPQGTGELFF. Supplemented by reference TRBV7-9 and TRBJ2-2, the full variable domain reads DTGVSQNPRHKITKRGQNVTFRCDPISEHNRLYWYRQTLGQGPEFLTYFQNEAQLEKSRLLSDRFSAERPKGSFSTLEIQRTEQGDSAMYLCASSPQGTGELFFGEGSRLTVL.

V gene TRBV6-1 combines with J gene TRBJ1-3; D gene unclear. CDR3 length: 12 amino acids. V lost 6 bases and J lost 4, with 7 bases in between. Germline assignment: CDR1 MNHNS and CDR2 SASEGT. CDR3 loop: CASRVQGNTIYF. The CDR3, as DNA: TGTGCCAGCAGGGTACAGGGAAACACCATATATTTT.

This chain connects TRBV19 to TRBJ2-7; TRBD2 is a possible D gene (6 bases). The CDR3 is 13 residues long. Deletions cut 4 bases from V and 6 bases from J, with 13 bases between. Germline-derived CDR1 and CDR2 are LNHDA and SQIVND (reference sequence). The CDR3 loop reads CASSKEGPAEQYF. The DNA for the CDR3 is TGTGCCAGTAGTAAGGAGGGGCCGGCCGAGCAGTACTTC.

For the CDR3, the DNA is TGCGCCAGCAGTGACAGGGTCCAGGTTGACTACGAGCAGTACTTC. Its protein product is CASSDRVQVDYEQYF. The chain uses TRBV10-2 and TRBJ2-7; possible D gene TRBD1, 5 bases. Trimming took 3 bases from V and 3 from J, leaving 15 bases between them. There are 15 residues in the CDR3. The germline V gene encodes CDR1 WSHSY and CDR2 SAAADI.

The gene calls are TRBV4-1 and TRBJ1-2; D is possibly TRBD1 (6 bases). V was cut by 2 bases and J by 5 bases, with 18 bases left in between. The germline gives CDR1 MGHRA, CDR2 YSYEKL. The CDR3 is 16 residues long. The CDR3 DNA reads TGCGCCAGCAGCCAAAGTGCAGGACAGAGCTTTTATGGCTACACCTTC. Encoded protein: CASSQSAGQSFYGYTF.

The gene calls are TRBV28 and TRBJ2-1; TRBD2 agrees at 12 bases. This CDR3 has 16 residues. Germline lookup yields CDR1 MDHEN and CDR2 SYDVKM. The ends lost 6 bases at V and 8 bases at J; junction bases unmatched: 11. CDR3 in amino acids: CASRLLAGGGIDEQFF. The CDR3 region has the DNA TGTGCCAGCAGACTACTAGCGGGGGGAGGTATAGATGAGCAGTTCTTC.